The 18 T cell receptor beta chains reported below all come from one sample, sequenced in a study of T cell changes during pregnancy in multiple sclerosis. Sequencing was performed with immunoSEQ multiplex PCR; in TCRdb, only in-frame clones are kept and a portion is missing. The data show 65,000 to 90,000 clones, with roughly nine tenths seen just once and approximately 2.4% held by the top ten. This sample comprised peripheral blood, obtained in the first trimester of pregnancy. These receptors were taken from a female donor with multiple sclerosis, enrolled in a pregnancy study.

The CDR3 DNA reads as TGCGCCAGCAGCCGAAACCGGGACAGGGGGCTTACTGAAGCTTTCTTT. This gives the protein CASSRNRDRGLTEAFF. The chain links TRBV4-3 to TRBJ1-1; 12 bases are shared with TRBD1. The CDR3 spans 16 residues. Looked up from germline, CDR1 is LGHNA and CDR2 is YSLEER. Trimming removed 4 bases from V and 5 bases from J; junction bases left unmatched: 8.

The chain links TRBV5-1 to TRBJ1-4; unclear D gene. The V gene's germline CDR1 is SGHRS and CDR2 YFSETQ. V lost 0 bases and J lost 7, with 13 bases in between. CDR3 length: 15 amino acids. The CDR3 here is CASSLAYSSIEKLFF. The CDR3 region has the DNA TGCGCCAGCAGCTTGGCTTACAGCTCGATTGAAAAACTGTTTTTT. The full variable domain, completed using reference TRBV5-1 and TRBJ1-4, is KAGVTQTPRYLIKTRGQQVTLSCSPISGHRSVSWYQQTPGQGLQFLFEYFSETQRNKGNFPGRFSGRQFSNSRSEMNVSTLELGDSALYLCASSLAYSSIEKLFFGSGTQLSVL.

The rearrangement links TRBV30 to TRBJ2-3; D unclear. Germline CDR1 is GTSNPN and CDR2 is SVGIG (reference sequence). The germline V and J ends were trimmed by 4 bases and 5 bases, with 7 bases remaining between them. The CDR3 covers 11 residues. DNA of the CDR3: TGTGCCTGGACTTCACAAGATACGCAGTATTTT. Its translation: CAWTSQDTQYF.

V is TRBV25-1 and J is TRBJ2-1; D is unclear. V lost 6 bases, J lost 3 bases, and 12 bases lay in between. The CDR3 has 14 amino acids. Germline values: CDR1 MGHDK, CDR2 SYGVNS. The chain's CDR3 is CASSRTGGYNEQFF. In DNA, the CDR3 is TGTGCCAGCAGCCGAACTGGCGGCTACAATGAGCAGTTCTTC.

This chain joins TRBV13 and TRBJ2-1; a weak D match, TRBD2 (6 bases). Germline CDR1 is PRHDT and CDR2 is FYEKMQ (reference sequence). The CDR3 totals 16 residues. V gave up 5 bases and J gave up 3 bases, with 17 bases separating them. The DNA of the CDR3 is TGTGCCAGCAGCACTAGGACATCGGGACTCTACAATGAGCAGTTCTTC. Translated, it gives CASSTRTSGLYNEQFF.

This clone showed up just once. This chain joins TRBV2 and TRBJ1-2, with 8 bases matching TRBD1. V lost 2 bases and J lost 6; bases outside the gene matches: 8. This CDR3 comprises 15 residues. Germline V lookup: CDR1 SNHLY, CDR2 FYNNEI. The DNA for the CDR3 is TGTGCCAGCAGTGAATCGGGGCAGGGGGCTGATGGCTACACCTTC. Translating gives CASSESGQGADGYTF.

The chain recombines TRBV9 with TRBJ1-1; 8 bases align to TRBD1. Germline V gene sequence: CDR1 SGDLS, CDR2 YYNGEE. The CDR3 runs to 14 residues. Losses at the gene ends were 5 bases for V and 4 bases for J; bases not matched to a gene: 7. The CDR3 coding sequence is TGTGCCAGCAGTAACAGGGGGGGCCCCACTGAAGCTTTCTTT. This gives the protein CASSNRGGPTEAFF.

Regarding this clone: Other DNA sequences in the sample encode the same CDR3. This chain joins TRBV7-2 and TRBJ2-7; weak D call: TRBD1 (5 bases). The CDR3 has 12 residues. From germline, CDR1 is SGHTA and CDR2 FQGNSA. V shed 4 bases and J shed 4 bases, with 8 bases lying between them. CDR3 amino acids: CASSSQGYEQYF. As DNA, the CDR3 is TGTGCCAGCAGCTCCCAGGGTTACGAGCAGTACTTC.

The gene calls are TRBV5-1 and TRBJ2-5; 7 nucleotides align to TRBD1. The V gene end was trimmed by 4 bases and the J gene end by 1 base; junction bases not matched to a gene: 7. CDR3 length equals 15 residues. Germline CDR1 SGHRS, CDR2 YFSETQ. The CDR3 DNA reads as TGCGCCAGCAGCCCCAGGGCAGGGGGCCAAGAGACCCAGTACTTC. Protein: CASSPRAGGQETQYF. Variable domain in full (rest from reference TRBV5-1 and TRBJ2-5): KAGVTQTPRYLIKTRGQQVTLSCSPISGHRSVSWYQQTPGQGLQFLFEYFSETQRNKGNFPGRFSGRQFSNSRSEMNVSTLELGDSALYLCASSPRAGGQETQYFGPGTRLLVL.

The V gene is TRBV18, the J gene TRBJ1-1; D is unresolved. Per the germline V gene, CDR1 is KGHSH and CDR2 is LQKENI. The CDR3 spans 13 residues. Trimming stripped 6 bases from V and 5 bases from J, with 13 bases between. The CDR3 DNA follows: TGTGCCAGCTCCCCGGGGAGGGAGACTGAAGCTTTCTTT. Amino acids: CASSPGRETEAFF.

The chain is built from TRBV11-1 and TRBJ1-4; the D gene is possibly TRBD1 (6 bases). Trimming removed 5 bases from V and 6 bases from J, with 13 bases in between. The CDR3 length is 14 residues. The germline CDR1 and CDR2 sequences are SGHAT and FQDESV (reference sequence). The CDR3 DNA reads TGTGCCAGCAGCCAAACAGGGTTGGATGAAAAACTGTTTTTT. This codes for CASSQTGLDEKLFF.

V is TRBV7-2 and J is TRBJ1-1, with D hard to call. CDR1 is SGHTA, CDR2 FQGNSA, per germline. The CDR3 runs 15 residues. V was trimmed by 5 bases and J by 2 bases, leaving 15 bases between them. In DNA, the CDR3 is TGTGCCAGCAGCCGAGTTACGACTATTAACACTGAAGCTTTCTTT. It translates to CASSRVTTINTEAFF.

CDR3 region: CASSPRGGGGNNEQFF. The DNA of the CDR3 is TGTGCCAGCAGCCCCAGAGGCGGGGGGGGAAACAATGAGCAGTTCTTC. This chain connects TRBV27 to TRBJ2-1; 9 bases agree with TRBD2. The germline CDR1 and CDR2 sequences are MNHEY and SMNVEV (reference sequence). The CDR3 length is 16 residues. Losses at the gene ends were 6 bases for V and 5 bases for J; bases not matched to a gene: 11.

The chain links TRBV10-3 to TRBJ1-1; the match to TRBD1 covers 7 bases. With V trimmed by 6 bases and J by 0 bases, 7 bases remained unmatched. The germline gives CDR1 ENHRY, CDR2 SYGVKD. This CDR3 has 15 residues. CDR3 nucleotide sequence: TGTGCCATCAGGGAAAGACAGGGTCTGAACACTGAAGCTTTCTTT. The encoded protein is CAIRERQGLNTEAFF.

The genes are TRBV2 and TRBJ1-3; TRBD1 matches 10 bases. The J segment lost 4 bases and the V segment lost 6 bases, leaving 15 bases of the junction unmatched. Germline CDR1 and CDR2: SNHLY and FYNNEI. This CDR3 has 18 amino acids. The CDR3 DNA is TGTGCCAGCAGCCTAAGGAGGGGACAGGGGAAATCCGGAAACACCATATATTTT. It codes for CASSLRRGQGKSGNTIYF.

This clone was recorded once. The CDR3 here is CASSSGRPGTDTQYF. The CDR3 DNA sequence: TGTGCCAGTAGTAGCGGGAGGCCTGGCACAGATACGCAGTATTTT. This chain uses TRBV19 with TRBJ2-3, with 8 bases aligning to TRBD2. The CDR3 contains 15 residues. Germline lookup yields CDR1 LNHDA and CDR2 SQIVND (reference sequence). The V and J ends lost 4 bases and 1 base, in that order; junction bases with no gene match: 4.

The chain links TRBV5-1 to TRBJ2-1; 13 bases line up with TRBD2. The V gene end was trimmed by 3 bases and the J gene end by 6 bases; junction bases not matched to a gene: 9. Germline lookup yields CDR1 SGHRS and CDR2 YFSETQ. The CDR3 length is 17 residues. CDR3 in amino acids: CASSYGWGLAGPNEQFF. The CDR3 coding sequence is TGCGCCAGCAGCTATGGGTGGGGACTAGCGGGACCCAATGAGCAGTTCTTC. Full variable domain (outside the CDR3, taken from reference TRBV5-1 and TRBJ2-1): KAGVTQTPRYLIKTRGQQVTLSCSPISGHRSVSWYQQTPGQGLQFLFEYFSETQRNKGNFPGRFSGRQFSNSRSEMNVSTLELGDSALYLCASSYGWGLAGPNEQFFGPGTRLTVL.

This clone appeared once. This chain links TRBV6-5 with TRBJ2-3, with 7 bases fitting TRBD1. Trimming took 0 bases from V and 3 from J; bases not matched to a gene: 3. The CDR3 spans 15 residues. Germline CDR1 MNHEY, CDR2 SVGAGI. CDR3 sequence reads: CASSYSRGQTDTQYF. The CDR3 region has the DNA TGTGCCAGCAGTTACTCAAGGGGGCAAACAGATACGCAGTATTTT.